Below are 20 T cell receptor beta chains sequenced from a single sample in a study of blood T cell repertoires in COVID-19. The data were produced by immunoSEQ multiplex PCR, yet TCRdb's version contains in-frame clones alone and is incomplete. The sample yields 200,000 or so clones, about 80% seen once. Sequencing was done on a sample of peripheral blood. Receptors were obtained from a human donor with acute or convalescent COVID-19. The donor label of this sample is uncertain.

The chain uses TRBV10-3 and TRBJ2-1, with 8 bases aligning to TRBD2. CDR1 ENHRY and CDR2 SYGVKD come from the germline V gene. V shed 6 bases and J 10 bases; nucleotides not matched to a gene: 5. The CDR3 spans 12 residues. This chain's CDR3 is CAISGLAREQFF. The CDR3 bases are TGTGCCATCAGCGGACTAGCACGCGAGCAGTTCTTC.

This clone was picked up a small number of times. Other nucleotide sequences in the sample specify the same CDR3. V is TRBV5-1 and J is TRBJ2-7, with a possible D match to TRBD1 (6 bases). The CDR3 length is 13 residues. Trimming took 3 bases from V and 3 from J, leaving 10 bases between them. Germline-derived CDR1 and CDR2 are SGHRS and YFSETQ. The CDR3 sequence: CASSSTGNYEQYF. The CDR3 nucleotides read TGCGCCAGCAGCTCTACAGGGAACTACGAGCAGTACTTC. The full variable domain, completed using reference TRBV5-1 and TRBJ2-7, is KAGVTQTPRYLIKTRGQQVTLSCSPISGHRSVSWYQQTPGQGLQFLFEYFSETQRNKGNFPGRFSGRQFSNSRSEMNVSTLELGDSALYLCASSSTGNYEQYFGPGTRLTVT.

The chain combines TRBV19 with TRBJ1-5; TRBD1 matches at 9 bases. CDR1 and CDR2 from the germline V gene are LNHDA and SQIVND (reference sequence). Trimming cost V 4 bases and J 8 bases; bases outside gene matches: 9. The CDR3 is 15 amino acids. CDR3 amino acids: CASSKPGQGSEPQHF. In nucleotides, the CDR3 is TGTGCCAGTAGTAAGCCGGGACAGGGATCGGAGCCCCAGCATTTT.

The chain joins TRBV24-1 to TRBJ1-5, with D hard to call. Germline-derived CDR1 and CDR2 are KGHDR and SFDVKD. V was clipped by 2 bases and J by 3 bases, with 10 bases between them. This CDR3 has 15 amino acids. The CDR3 is CATSDSGSVNQPQHF. Here the CDR3 DNA reads TGTGCCACCAGTGATTCCGGGTCAGTCAATCAGCCCCAGCATTTT.

This chain connects TRBV29-1 to TRBJ1-1, with 9 bases identical to TRBD1. Per the germline V gene, CDR1 is SQVTM and CDR2 is ANQGSEA. V shed 7 bases, J shed 7 bases, and the junction held 10 bases outside the gene matches. This CDR3 spans 13 amino acids. This chain's CDR3 is CSAFGQGLGEAFF. In DNA form, the CDR3 reads TGCAGCGCATTCGGACAGGGGCTTGGTGAAGCTTTCTTT.

This chain joins TRBV6-5 and TRBJ2-1; perhaps TRBD1 as D (6 bases). CDR1 and CDR2 from the germline V gene are MNHEY and SVGAGI. This CDR3 is built from 13 residues. Between the trimmed V and J ends, which lost 7 bases and 5 bases, there was a span of 12 bases. CDR3 sequence: CASTRDNHNEQFF. The CDR3 DNA reads TGTGCCAGCACACGGGACAACCACAATGAGCAGTTCTTC.

The chain uses TRBV4-1 and TRBJ2-2; TRBD2 matches 9 bases. The CDR3 covers 18 residues. Germline values: CDR1 MGHRA, CDR2 YSYEKL. V was clipped by 0 bases and J by 0 bases; unmatched bases: 5. The CDR3 region is CASSQDPSGAANTGELFF. DNA for the CDR3: TGCGCCAGCAGCCAAGATCCTAGCGGGGCTGCGAACACCGGGGAGCTGTTTTTT.

The gene calls are TRBV5-1 and TRBJ1-1; TRBD1 might be the D (5 bases). The CDR3 loop spans 15 amino acids. Germline-derived CDR1 and CDR2 are SGHRS and YFSETQ. Trimming took 3 bases from V and 4 from J, leaving 16 bases between them. Here the CDR3 DNA reads TGCGCCAGCAGCTCCGGGAGAGGGGAGGCCACTGAAGCTTTCTTT. Translated, it gives CASSSGRGEATEAFF. The entire variable domain, with the rest obtained from reference TRBV5-1 and TRBJ1-1, is as follows: KAGVTQTPRYLIKTRGQQVTLSCSPISGHRSVSWYQQTPGQGLQFLFEYFSETQRNKGNFPGRFSGRQFSNSRSEMNVSTLELGDSALYLCASSSGRGEATEAFFGQGTRLTVV.

The chain is built from TRBV7-8 and TRBJ2-5; TRBD2 aligns across 11 bases. Trimming at V came to 5 bases and at J to 4 bases, leaving 18 bases not matched to a gene. The CDR3 is 19 amino acids. Germline V gene sequence: CDR1 SGHVS, CDR2 FQNEAQ. The CDR3 DNA reads TGTGCCAGCAGCCGAGAAAGGGCTAGCGGGAGGTTCTGGGGAGAGACCCAGTACTTC. Its protein is CASSRERASGRFWGETQYF.

This clone came up a few times. The rearrangement links TRBV4-1 to TRBJ2-5, with TRBD1 matching 8 bases. The CDR3 spans 15 residues. From germline, CDR1 is MGHRA and CDR2 YSYEKL. The V and J ends lost 0 bases and 7 bases, in that order; junction bases with no gene match: 7. Here the CDR3 reads CASSQDQGARWTQYF. CDR3 DNA: TGCGCCAGCAGCCAAGATCAGGGGGCTAGGTGGACCCAGTACTTC.

Details on this clone: One end of the junction fails to match germline, which may point to a read error. The chain uses TRBV5-6 and TRBJ2-1; 7 bases line up with TRBD1. This CDR3 comprises 15 residues. The germline CDR1 and CDR2 sequences are SGHDT and YYEEEE. This chain's CDR3 is CASSSWDSPSLSRIF. As DNA, the CDR3 is TGTGCCAGCAGCTCCTGGGACAGCCCATCACTCTCCCGTATCTTC.

The chain has TRBV30 and TRBJ2-7; TRBD2 might be the D (5 bases). This CDR3 region has 13 residues. Trimming removed 1 base at V and 6 bases at J, with 13 bases between. Per germline, CDR1 GTSNPN and CDR2 SVGIG (reference sequence). The CDR3: CAWSGSGAGEQYF. The DNA for the CDR3 is TGTGCCTGGAGTGGATCAGGCGCGGGCGAGCAGTACTTC.

This clone has only a few counts. The chain joins TRBV30 to TRBJ1-1, with 9 bases aligning to TRBD1. The CDR3 contains 14 residues. Germline CDR1 GTSNPN, CDR2 SVGIG (reference sequence). V lost 3 bases, J lost 6 bases, and 8 bases stayed unmatched. CDR3 DNA: TGTGCCTGGAGCCCGGGACAGGGCTTCGCTGAAGCTTTCTTT. Amino acids: CAWSPGQGFAEAFF.

CDR3 in amino acids: CASSQNPGQGNSPLHF. As DNA, the CDR3 is TGTGCCAGCAGCCAAAACCCGGGACAGGGTAATTCACCCCTCCACTTT. V and J are TRBV4-2 and TRBJ1-6; 9 bases align to TRBD1. The CDR3 length is 16 residues. J gave up 6 bases and V 2 bases, and 5 bases lay outside the gene matches. Germline CDR1 LGHNA, CDR2 YNFKEQ.

The chain joins TRBV4-2 to TRBJ2-7; 10 positions agree with TRBD2. The trim removed 1 base at V and 4 bases at J, leaving 1 base unmatched. The CDR3 runs to 14 residues. CDR1 and CDR2 (germline): LGHNA, YNFKEQ. The CDR3 reads CASSQGTSGYEQYF. Written as DNA, the CDR3 is TGTGCCAGCAGCCAAGGGACTAGCGGTTACGAGCAGTACTTC.

As DNA, the CDR3 is TGTGCCAGCAGCCGGGTGGACTCCTACGAGCAGTACTTC. This encodes CASSRVDSYEQYF. The J gene is TRBJ2-7, the V gene TRBV5-4; D is unresolved. The germline V and J ends were trimmed by 4 bases and 0 bases, with 8 bases remaining between them. Germline loops: CDR1 SGHNT, CDR2 YYREEE (reference sequence). This CDR3 is built from 13 residues.

The V and J genes are TRBV7-2 and TRBJ2-1; D perhaps matches TRBD2 (5 bases). In germline, CDR1 is SGHTA, CDR2 FQGNSA. V shed 2 bases and J shed 9 bases, with 11 bases lying between them. CDR3 length equals 13 residues. CDR3 sequence reads: CASSLLQRSEQFF. In nucleotides, the CDR3 is TGTGCCAGCAGCTTATTACAGCGGAGTGAGCAGTTCTTC. Using reference TRBV7-2 and TRBJ2-1 for the parts outside the CDR3, the full variable domain is GAGVSQSPSNKVTEKGKDVELRCDPISGHTALYWYRQSLGQGLEFLIYFQGNSAPDKSGLPSDRFSAERTGGSVSTLTIQRTQQEDSAVYLCASSLLQRSEQFFGPGTRLTVL.

The chain combines TRBV7-3 with TRBJ2-1; D possibly corresponds to TRBD2 (6 bases). This CDR3 is 13 amino acids long. Germline lookup yields CDR1 SGHTA and CDR2 FQGTGA. The V and J ends lost 4 bases and 5 bases respectively, with 9 bases between them. The CDR3 loop reads CASSWSGHNEQFF. CDR3 bases: TGTGCCAGCAGCTGGAGCGGGCACAATGAGCAGTTCTTC.

The chain is built from TRBV10-3 and TRBJ1-5; D perhaps matches TRBD1 (5 bases). The CDR3 sequence is 15 residues long. V was cut by 4 bases and J by 6 bases, with 16 bases left in between. Per the germline V gene, CDR1 is ENHRY and CDR2 is SYGVKD. CDR3 sequence: CAISGSRVVGQPQHF. CDR3 coding DNA: TGTGCCATCAGTGGATCCAGGGTAGTTGGTCAGCCCCAGCATTTT.

The chain couples TRBV19 to TRBJ1-4, with a possible D match to TRBD1 (6 bases). Germline V CDR1 and CDR2: LNHDA, SQIVND (reference sequence). Trimming shortened V by 7 bases and J by 5 bases, and 14 bases separated the two germline ends. The CDR3 is made up of 14 amino acids. As DNA, the CDR3 is TGTGCCAGTACCACAGGACAGAGAAATGAAAAACTGTTTTTT. Translation gives CASTTGQRNEKLFF.